One and the same sample provided the 4 T cell receptor beta chains below, sequenced in a study of blood T cell repertoires in COVID-19 (dated by TCRdb to about 2020). Receptor libraries were prepared by the immunoSEQ multiplex PCR assay. TCRdb retrieved this table from immuneACCESS and kept in-frame rearrangements only. Not all clones are present; in checked studies, unresolved V genes account for under half, and no reason is known for the remainder. The sample table lists some 200,000 clones, about 85% of them with a count of one. Jointly, the top ten make up about 12% of the sample. The sequenced material came from peripheral blood. The receptors derive from a woman aged 18-30 years who had recovered from COVID-19.

CDR3 nucleotide sequence: TGTGCCAGCAATAAACAGGGGGCCGGGGAGCAGTACTTC. Amino acid sequence: CASNKQGAGEQYF. This chain connects TRBV27 to TRBJ2-7; TRBD1 matches 9 bases. Trimming took 7 bases from V and 7 from J; bases not matched to a gene: 8. Germline loops: CDR1 MNHEY, CDR2 SMNVEV (reference sequence). This CDR3 region has 13 residues.

The chain recombines TRBV7-9 with TRBJ1-4; D is uncertain. Germline CDR1 is SEHNR and CDR2 is FQNEAQ (reference sequence). The CDR3 is 16 amino acids. Trimming stripped 5 bases from V and 5 bases from J, with 18 bases between. DNA of the CDR3: TGTGCCAGCAGCCCGAACCCAGCGAGTATAAATGAAAAACTGTTTTTT. This translates into CASSPNPASINEKLFF.

The chain carries TRBV7-6 and TRBJ2-3, with a possible D match to TRBD2 (6 bases). The CDR3 totals 18 residues. The germline V gene has CDR1 SGHVS and CDR2 FNYEAQ. V was trimmed by 4 bases and J by 6 bases, leaving 26 bases between them. Here the CDR3 DNA reads TGTGCCAGCAGCTCCGGCAGCGGGCGGGCTCCACGGGGGGATACGCAGTATTTT. Its protein product is CASSSGSGRAPRGDTQYF.

This clone came up a few times. The chain joins TRBV7-9 to TRBJ2-7; possibly TRBD2 for D (6 bases). The CDR3 is made up of 19 amino acids. V was shortened by 2 bases and J by 0 bases, with 23 bases between the two germline ends. Germline CDR1 reads SEHNR; CDR2 reads FQNEAQ (reference sequence). The CDR3 nucleotides are TGTGCCAGCAGCTTATCGGCACCGGGACTGGTTACTCTCTCCTACGAGCAGTACTTC. It translates to CASSLSAPGLVTLSYEQYF.